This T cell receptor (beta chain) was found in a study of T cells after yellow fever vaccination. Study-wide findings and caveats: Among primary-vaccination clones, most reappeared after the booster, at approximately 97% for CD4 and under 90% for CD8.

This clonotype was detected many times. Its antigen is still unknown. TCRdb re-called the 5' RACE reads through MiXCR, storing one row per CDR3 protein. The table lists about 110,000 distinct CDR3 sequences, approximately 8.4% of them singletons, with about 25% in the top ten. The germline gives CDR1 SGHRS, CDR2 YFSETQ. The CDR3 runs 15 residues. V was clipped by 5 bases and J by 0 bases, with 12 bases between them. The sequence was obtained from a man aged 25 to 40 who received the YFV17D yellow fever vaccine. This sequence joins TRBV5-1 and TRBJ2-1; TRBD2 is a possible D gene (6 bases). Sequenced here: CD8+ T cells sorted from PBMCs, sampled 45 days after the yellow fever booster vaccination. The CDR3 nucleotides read TGCGCCAGCAGGGGTCTAGCGTACTCCTACAATGAGCAGTTCTTC. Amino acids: CASRGLAYSYNEQFF. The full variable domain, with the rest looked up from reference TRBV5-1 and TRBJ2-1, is KAGVTQTPRYLIKTRGQQVTLSCSPISGHRSVSWYQQTPGQGLQFLFEYFSETQRNKGNFPGRFSGRQFSNSRSEMNVSTLELGDSALYLCASRGLAYSYNEQFFGPGTRLTVL.